The clone carrying this T cell receptor (beta chain) was recorded a few times. From the RACE reads, TCRdb called clonotypes with MiXCR, one entry per CDR3 protein. The table lists more than 65,000 distinct CDR3 sequences, about a tenth of them singletons. The CDR3 consists of 13 residues. The germline V and J ends were trimmed by 7 bases and 3 bases, with 13 bases remaining between them. Germline CDR1 reads DFQATT; CDR2 reads SNEGSKA (reference sequence). Time point here: patch test 1, 2 weeks after DPC sensitization. The treatment denotes: therapeutic diphenylcyclopropenone sensitization with weekly scalp DPC. The data were taken from a study of human T cells and chemical hapten exposure.

Sample: whole blood, taken in connection with sensitization to the hapten diphenylcyclopropenone (DPC). This TCR came from a woman aged 50 to 60 with alopecia areata. Some clones in this sample may be carry-over from other donors' samples. The V gene is TRBV20-1, the J gene TRBJ1-5, with D possibly TRBD1 on 6 matching bases. The CDR3 region is CSVSQGHNQPQHF. The CDR3 DNA reads TGCAGTGTGTCTCAGGGACACAATCAGCCCCAGCATTTT.